This TCR beta chain emerged from a study of T cells in Graves' hyperthyroidism and ophthalmopathy. Many counts were recorded for this clonotype. RNA transcripts yielded amplified TCR beta CDR3 regions. A set of HTBI primers served as the primers for a first-round RT-PCR of the TCR CDR3. In TCRdb, the multiplex PCR reads were re-called with MiXCR into one record per CDR3 protein. The table lists around 620,000 distinct CDR3 sequences, 12% to 15% of them singletons. This clonotype was obtained from a woman between 18 and 30 years old with Graves' ophthalmopathy. The sample was blood.

The CDR3 nucleotides read TGTGCCAGCAGTTACTCGACAGATCCTTACAATGAGCAGTTCTTC. Translation gives CASSYSTDPYNEQFF. The V call is TRBV6-5, the J call TRBJ2-1, with a weak D call TRBD1 (5 bases). Germline assignment: CDR1 MNHEY and CDR2 SVGAGI. V lost 0 bases, J lost 4 bases, and 10 bases lay in between. This CDR3 has 15 amino acids.